The sample holds a few counts of the clone carrying this TCR beta chain. Its antigen is currently unknown. TCRdb used MiXCR to reprocess the 5' RACE reads, holding one entry per CDR3 protein. This sample yields around 320,000 distinct CDR3 sequences, of which 15% to 20% are seen a single time; 21% belongs to the top ten. The CDR3 is made up of 14 amino acids. Trimming at V came to 5 bases and at J to 2 bases, leaving 2 bases not matched to a gene. This specimen belongs to a study of T-cell memory formation after mild COVID-19. Overall study results and limits: Shrinking CD4+ clones were chiefly CM and EM; CD8+ ones were chiefly EMRA. Later expanders leaned toward CD4+, whereas clones contracting from day 15 to 85 were balanced CD4/CD8. What remained unconfirmed was the SARS-CoV-2 specificity of second-wave clones peaking on day 37.

The chain is built from TRBV12-3 or TRBV12-4 and TRBJ2-7, with TRBD1 matching 11 bases. Specimen: PBMCs or a T cell subset sorted from them (not recorded which). The receptor was derived from a man between 18 and 29 years old who had mild COVID-19 (a few samples of this study predate the infection). Cell type and time point are not known. This CDR3 reads CASSGTGGPYEQYF. The CDR3 coding sequence is TGTGCCAGCAGTGGGACAGGGGGGCCCTACGAGCAGTACTTC.